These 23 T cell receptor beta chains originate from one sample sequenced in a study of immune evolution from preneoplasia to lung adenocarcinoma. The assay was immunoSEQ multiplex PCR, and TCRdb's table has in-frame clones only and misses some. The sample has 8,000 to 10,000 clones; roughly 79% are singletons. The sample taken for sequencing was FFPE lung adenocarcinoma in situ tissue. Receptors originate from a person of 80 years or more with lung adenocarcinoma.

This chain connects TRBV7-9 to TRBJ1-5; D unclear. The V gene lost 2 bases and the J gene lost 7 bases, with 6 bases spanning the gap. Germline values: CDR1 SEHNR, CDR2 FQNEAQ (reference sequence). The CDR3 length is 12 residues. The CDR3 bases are TGTGCCAGCAGCTTACCTCAACAGCCCCAGCATTTT. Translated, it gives CASSLPQQPQHF.

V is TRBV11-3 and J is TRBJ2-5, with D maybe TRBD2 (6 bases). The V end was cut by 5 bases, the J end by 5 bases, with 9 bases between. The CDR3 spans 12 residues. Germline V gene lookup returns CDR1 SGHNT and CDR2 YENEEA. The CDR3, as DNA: TGTGCCAGCAGCCGCGGGGCGGAGACCCAGTACTTC. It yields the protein CASSRGAETQYF.

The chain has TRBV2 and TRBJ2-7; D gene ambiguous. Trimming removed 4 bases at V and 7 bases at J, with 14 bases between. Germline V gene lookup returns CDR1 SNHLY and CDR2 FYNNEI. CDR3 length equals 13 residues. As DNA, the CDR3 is TGTGCCAGCAGTGCCGGACCCGGTGGGGAGCAGTACTTC. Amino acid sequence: CASSAGPGGEQYF.

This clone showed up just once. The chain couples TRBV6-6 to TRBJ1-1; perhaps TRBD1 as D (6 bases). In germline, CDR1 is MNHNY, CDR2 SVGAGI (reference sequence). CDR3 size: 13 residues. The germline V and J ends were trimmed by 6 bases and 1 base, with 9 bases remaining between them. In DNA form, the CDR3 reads TGTGCCAGCAGCTTGGGACAGAACACTGAAGCTTTCTTT. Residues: CASSLGQNTEAFF.

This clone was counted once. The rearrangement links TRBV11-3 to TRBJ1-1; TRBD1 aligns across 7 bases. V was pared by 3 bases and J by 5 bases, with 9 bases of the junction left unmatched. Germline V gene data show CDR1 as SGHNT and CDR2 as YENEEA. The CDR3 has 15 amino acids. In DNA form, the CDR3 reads TGTGCCAGCAGCTTGACAGGGTTGGGGAAAACTGAAGCTTTCTTT. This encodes CASSLTGLGKTEAFF.

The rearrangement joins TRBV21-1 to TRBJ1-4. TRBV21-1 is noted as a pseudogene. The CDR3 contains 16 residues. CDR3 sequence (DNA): TGTGCCAGCAGCACCACGGGGAGGGGAGAGAATGAAAAACTGTTTTTT. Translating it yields CASSTTGRGENEKLFF.

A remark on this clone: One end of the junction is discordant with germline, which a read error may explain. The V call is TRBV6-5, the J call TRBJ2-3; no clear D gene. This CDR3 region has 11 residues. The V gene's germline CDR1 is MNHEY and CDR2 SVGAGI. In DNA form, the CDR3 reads TGTGCCAGCTCGACGCGCGATAGGCAGTATTTT. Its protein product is CASSTRDRQYF.

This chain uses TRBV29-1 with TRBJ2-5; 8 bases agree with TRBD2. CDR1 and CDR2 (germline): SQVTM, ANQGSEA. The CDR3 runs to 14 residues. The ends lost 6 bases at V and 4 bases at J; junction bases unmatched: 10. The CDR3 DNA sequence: TGCAGCGTAGCACCCGGGACTAGTAGAGAGACCCAGTACTTC. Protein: CSVAPGTSRETQYF.

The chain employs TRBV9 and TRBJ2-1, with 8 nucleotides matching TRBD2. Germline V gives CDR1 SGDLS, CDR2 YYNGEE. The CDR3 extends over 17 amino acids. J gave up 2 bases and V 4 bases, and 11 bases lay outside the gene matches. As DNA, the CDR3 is TGTGCCAGCAGCAGGGGGGTGGTAGCGGGGCCCTACAATGAGCAGTTCTTC. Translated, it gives CASSRGVVAGPYNEQFF.

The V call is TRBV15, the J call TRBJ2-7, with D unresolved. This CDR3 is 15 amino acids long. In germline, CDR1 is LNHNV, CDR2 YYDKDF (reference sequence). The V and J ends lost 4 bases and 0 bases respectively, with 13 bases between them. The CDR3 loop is CATSTRTLGSYEQYF. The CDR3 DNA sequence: TGTGCCACCAGCACCAGGACCCTCGGCTCCTACGAGCAGTACTTC.

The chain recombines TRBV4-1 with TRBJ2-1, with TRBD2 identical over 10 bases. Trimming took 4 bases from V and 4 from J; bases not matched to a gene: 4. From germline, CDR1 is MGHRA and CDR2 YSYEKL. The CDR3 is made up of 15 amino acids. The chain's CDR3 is CASSLTSGTYNEQFF. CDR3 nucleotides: TGCGCCAGCAGCCTAACTAGCGGGACTTACAATGAGCAGTTCTTC.

CDR3 protein: CASSFRTEETQYF. Here the CDR3 DNA reads TGTGCCAGCAGCTTCCGGACAGAAGAGACCCAGTACTTC. The rearrangement joins TRBV11-2 to TRBJ2-5; weak D call: TRBD1 (6 bases). The CDR3 is 13 residues long. From germline, CDR1 is SGHAT and CDR2 FQNNGV. V lost 3 bases to trimming and J lost 3 bases, with 8 bases between them.

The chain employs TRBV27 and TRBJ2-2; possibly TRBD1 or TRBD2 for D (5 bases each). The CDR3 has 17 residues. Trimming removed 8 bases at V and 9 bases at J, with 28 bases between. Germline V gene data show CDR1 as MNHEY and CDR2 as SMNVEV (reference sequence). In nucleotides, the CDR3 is TGTGCCAGCGCCTTTCGGGGCAGGGTCGATTATGGCCGGGAGCTGTTTTTT. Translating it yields CASAFRGRVDYGRELFF.

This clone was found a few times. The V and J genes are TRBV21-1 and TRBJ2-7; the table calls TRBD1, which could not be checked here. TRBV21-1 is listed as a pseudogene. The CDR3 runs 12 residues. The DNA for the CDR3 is TGTGCCAGCAGCATAGGACATTACGAGCAGTACTTC. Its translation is CASSIGHYEQYF.

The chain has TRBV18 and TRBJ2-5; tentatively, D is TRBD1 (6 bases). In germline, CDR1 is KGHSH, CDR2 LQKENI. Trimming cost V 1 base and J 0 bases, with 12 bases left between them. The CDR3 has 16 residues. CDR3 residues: CASSPRDTSNQETQYF. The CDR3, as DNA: TGTGCCAGCTCACCACGGGACACGAGCAACCAAGAGACCCAGTACTTC.

This CDR3 is CASSIPDSTGGYTF. CDR3 sequence (DNA): TGTGCCAGTAGTATCCCGGACAGCACGGGTGGCTACACCTTC. The V gene is TRBV19, the J gene TRBJ1-2; a possible D gene is TRBD1 (6 bases). Trimming stripped 3 bases from V and 7 bases from J, with 15 bases between. The CDR3 covers 14 residues. Germline CDR1 reads LNHDA; CDR2 reads SQIVND (reference sequence).

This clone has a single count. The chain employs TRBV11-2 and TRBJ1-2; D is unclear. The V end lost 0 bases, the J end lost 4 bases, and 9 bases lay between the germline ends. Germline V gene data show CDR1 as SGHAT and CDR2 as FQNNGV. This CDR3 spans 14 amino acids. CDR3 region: CASSLDQATYGYTF. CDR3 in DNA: TGTGCCAGCAGCTTAGATCAGGCGACCTATGGCTACACCTTC.

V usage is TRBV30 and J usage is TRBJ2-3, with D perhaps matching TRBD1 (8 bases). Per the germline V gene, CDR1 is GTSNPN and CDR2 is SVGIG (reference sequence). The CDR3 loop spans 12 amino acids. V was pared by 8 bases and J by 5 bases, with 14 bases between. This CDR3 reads CATNRGGDTQYF. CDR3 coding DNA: TGTGCCACTAACAGGGGGGGAGATACGCAGTATTTT.

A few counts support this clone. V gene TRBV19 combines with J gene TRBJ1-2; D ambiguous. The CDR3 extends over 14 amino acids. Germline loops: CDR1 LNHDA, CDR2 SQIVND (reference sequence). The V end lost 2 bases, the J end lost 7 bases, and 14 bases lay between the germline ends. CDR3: CASSITAQATGYTF. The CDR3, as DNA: TGTGCCAGTAGTATAACGGCTCAGGCTACTGGCTACACCTTC.

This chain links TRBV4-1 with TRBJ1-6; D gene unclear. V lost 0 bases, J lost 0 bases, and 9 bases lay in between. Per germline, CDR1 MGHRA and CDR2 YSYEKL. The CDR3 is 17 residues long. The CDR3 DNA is TGCGCCAGCAGCCAAGAGGAAGCTAGCTCCTATAATTCACCCCTCCACTTT. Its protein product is CASSQEEASSYNSPLHF.

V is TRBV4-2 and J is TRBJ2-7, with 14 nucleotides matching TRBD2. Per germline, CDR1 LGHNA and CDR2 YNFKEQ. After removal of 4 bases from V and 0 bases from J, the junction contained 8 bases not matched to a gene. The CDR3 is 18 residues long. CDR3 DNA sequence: TGTGCCAGCAGCCGCTACTATGGGACTAGCGGGAGCTCCTACGAGCAGTACTTC. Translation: CASSRYYGTSGSSYEQYF.

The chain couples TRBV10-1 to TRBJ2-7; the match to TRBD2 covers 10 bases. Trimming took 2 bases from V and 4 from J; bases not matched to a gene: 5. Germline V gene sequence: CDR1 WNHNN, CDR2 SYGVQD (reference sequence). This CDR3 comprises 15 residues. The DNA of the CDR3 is TGCGCCAGCAGTGAGGCTAGCGGGGGTCCATACGAGCAGTACTTC. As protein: CASSEASGGPYEQYF.

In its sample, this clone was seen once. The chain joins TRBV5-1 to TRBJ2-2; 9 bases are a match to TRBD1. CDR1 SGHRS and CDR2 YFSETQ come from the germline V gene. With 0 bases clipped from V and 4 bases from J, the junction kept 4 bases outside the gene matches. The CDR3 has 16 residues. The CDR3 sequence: CASSLVQGAGTGELFF. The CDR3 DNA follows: TGCGCCAGCAGCTTGGTACAGGGGGCTGGCACCGGGGAGCTGTTTTTT.